This T cell receptor (beta chain) was found in a study of shared T cell receptors in the human thymus. V lost 3 bases, J lost 1 base, and 12 bases lay in between. Germline-derived CDR1 and CDR2 are GTSNPN and SVGIG (reference sequence). The CDR3 spans 14 residues. TCRdb's copy holds only in-frame clones and misses some; the assay was immunoSEQ multiplex PCR. This sample has under 450,000 clones, with roughly 94% found just once. Sequencing used thymocytes. J is TRBJ1-1 and V is TRBV30; maybe TRBD1 (5 bases). This clonotype originated in a human donor. The CDR3 sequence is CAWSLGTTNTEAFF. The CDR3 coding sequence is TGTGCCTGGAGCCTAGGGACGACGAACACTGAAGCTTTCTTT.